This T cell receptor beta chain was sequenced during a study of patients and donors after allogeneic stem cell transplantation. One entry per CDR3 protein results from TCRdb running MiXCR on the RT-PCR reads. The data contain roughly 230,000 distinct CDR3 sequences, 13% to 15% of them seen just once; the ten biggest clones take up 11%. This clonotype was seen ten or more times. The sequenced sample was blood, either unsorted or a sorted T cell fraction (not recorded which). The TCR originated in a human donor who was either an allogeneic HSCT recipient or a stem cell or donor lymphocyte infusion donor (not recorded which). It is not recorded whose cells these are; they may come from a transplant donor.

CDR3 sequence: CASSQVSSGANVLTF. CDR3 nucleotide sequence: TGTGCCAGCAGCCAAGTCAGCTCTGGGGCCAACGTCCTGACTTTC. The rearrangement links TRBV14 to TRBJ2-6; no definite D call. The CDR3 is 15 amino acids. V lost 1 base and J 0 bases, leaving 4 bases between the germline ends. CDR1 is SGHDN, CDR2 FVKESK, per germline.